This T cell receptor beta chain is from a study of T cell responses to AZD1222 COVID-19 vaccine. Study-wide results and limits: Clonal diversity may have been underestimated in mostly white British donors.

The method was immunoSEQ multiplex PCR; TCRdb's version includes in-frame clones alone and lacks a portion of them. This sample has under 140,000 clones; about 85% occur once, and the top ten carry less than 3.5%. This CDR3 has 14 amino acids. The ends lost 5 bases at V and 10 bases at J; junction bases unmatched: 7. Germline V gene data show CDR1 as SGHKS and CDR2 as YYEKEE (reference sequence). Note on this clone: Its cognate antigen is unknown.

This clonotype was obtained from an adult in good health. The gene calls are TRBV5-5 and TRBJ2-6, with TRBD1 matching 9 bases. Sequencing used peripheral blood, obtained on day 0 of AZD1222 vaccination. The CDR3 loop is CASRSPGQGNVLTF. For the CDR3, the DNA is TGTGCCAGCAGGAGCCCGGGACAGGGTAACGTCCTGACTTTC.